One sample yielded the 32 T cell receptor beta chains listed below, sequenced in a study of blood T cell repertoires in COVID-19 (dated by TCRdb to the early 2020s). The library was produced with the immunoSEQ multiplex PCR assay. Not all clones reach the TCRdb copy of this immuneACCESS table, which keeps in-frame sequences only. Checked studies attribute under half of the gap to unresolved V genes and leave the rest unexplained. This sample comprises about 24,000 clones, approximately 87% of them detected only once. The ten largest clones capture 25% of the sample. Sequencing was carried out using peripheral blood. These receptors all stem from a human donor with active COVID-19. The donor label of this sample is uncertain.

The rearrangement links TRBV18 to TRBJ2-5, with TRBD1 matching 7 bases. Germline values: CDR1 KGHSH, CDR2 LQKENI. The CDR3 loop spans 15 amino acids. Trimming removed 3 bases from V and 6 bases from J; junction bases left unmatched: 10. The CDR3 loop is CASSPRSQGVKTQYF. CDR3 bases: TGTGCCAGCTCACCTCGGAGTCAGGGGGTGAAGACCCAGTACTTC.

J is TRBJ2-7 and V is TRBV6-1; the D gene is possibly TRBD1 (6 bases). V shed 3 bases and J shed 1 base, with 13 bases lying between them. Germline loops: CDR1 MNHNS, CDR2 SASEGT. The CDR3 runs 15 residues. The CDR3 DNA sequence: TGTGCCAGCAGTGACCCATTGACAGGTTCCTACGAGCAGTACTTC. Its translation: CASSDPLTGSYEQYF.

The V call is TRBV11-2, the J call TRBJ2-1; TRBD2 matches at 14 bases. The CDR3 runs to 18 residues. V was pared by 3 bases and J by 3 bases, with 7 bases of the junction left unmatched. Germline lookup yields CDR1 SGHAT and CDR2 FQNNGV. DNA for the CDR3: TGTGCCAGCAGCTTTACCATTGGACTAGCGGGAGGCTACAATGAGCAGTTCTTC. The encoded protein is CASSFTIGLAGGYNEQFF.

Here the CDR3 reads CASSQASGRLETQYF. The CDR3 DNA sequence: TGTGCCAGCAGCCAGGCTAGCGGGAGGTTGGAGACCCAGTACTTC. The chain combines TRBV7-3 with TRBJ2-5, with 11 bases aligning to TRBD2. This CDR3 is 15 amino acids long. Germline lookup yields CDR1 SGHTA and CDR2 FQGTGA. V was pared by 5 bases and J by 5 bases, with 7 bases of the junction left unmatched.

This chain joins TRBV30 and TRBJ1-4; D is unclear. The CDR3 runs 13 residues. Deletions cut 3 bases from V and 8 bases from J, with 13 bases between. CDR1 GTSNPN and CDR2 SVGIG come from the germline V gene (reference sequence). The CDR3 reads CAWSGSIGEKLFF. CDR3 in DNA: TGTGCCTGGAGCGGGTCTATAGGAGAAAAACTGTTTTTT.

This clone occurred a few times. The chain joins TRBV7-8 to TRBJ1-3; D is ambiguous. The CDR3 sequence is 15 residues long. Germline CDR1 reads SGHVS; CDR2 reads FQNEAQ. Trimming took off 4 bases at V and 2 bases at J, with 12 bases between the two ends. Written as DNA, the CDR3 is TGTGCCAGCAGCTCTCACGCGGAAACTGGAAACACCATATATTTT. This sequence encodes CASSSHAETGNTIYF. The full variable domain, rest sourced from reference TRBV7-8 and TRBJ1-3, is GAGVSQSPRYKVAKRGQDVALRCDPISGHVSLFWYQQALGQGPEFLTYFQNEAQLDKSGLPSDRFFAERPEGSVSTLKIQRTQQEDSAVYLCASSSHAETGNTIYFGEGSWLTVV.

This chain uses TRBV28 with TRBJ2-7, with D possibly matching TRBD2 (6 bases). The CDR3 runs 14 residues. Germline values: CDR1 MDHEN, CDR2 SYDVKM. Trimming cost V 5 bases and J 3 bases, with 14 bases left between them. As DNA, the CDR3 is TGTGCCAGCAGTCCTAACCCGGGACTCTACGAGCAGTACTTC. This gives the protein CASSPNPGLYEQYF.

This clone was counted once. The gene calls are TRBV5-1 and TRBJ2-7, with D possibly being TRBD2 (5 bases). In germline, CDR1 is SGHRS, CDR2 YFSETQ. This CDR3 is 13 amino acids long. Trimming pared 0 bases from V and 6 bases from J, leaving 10 bases between. The CDR3 protein is CASSLAAGGEQYF. In DNA form, the CDR3 reads TGCGCCAGCAGCTTGGCCGCAGGAGGCGAGCAGTACTTC.

The chain is built from TRBV5-1 and TRBJ2-5; 10 positions agree with TRBD1. The length of the CDR3 is 17 residues. The trim removed 4 bases at V and 5 bases at J, leaving 14 bases unmatched. Germline CDR1 SGHRS, CDR2 YFSETQ. The CDR3 loop is CASSPRTGGASGETQYF. The CDR3, as DNA: TGCGCCAGCAGCCCGCGGACAGGGGGTGCCTCCGGGGAGACCCAGTACTTC.

This clone was counted a few times. V gene TRBV19 combines with J gene TRBJ1-4; possibly TRBD1 for D (5 bases). V was pared by 3 bases and J by 5 bases, with 10 bases between. CDR3 size: 14 residues. The germline gives CDR1 LNHDA, CDR2 SQIVND (reference sequence). CDR3 coding DNA: TGTGCCAGTAGTATGAACAGGTACAATGAAAAACTGTTTTTT. Its translation: CASSMNRYNEKLFF. The full variable domain, completed using reference TRBV19 and TRBJ1-4, is DGGITQSPKYLFRKEGQNVTLSCEQNLNHDAMYWYRQDPGQGLRLIYYSQIVNDFQKGDIAEGYSVSREKKESFPLTVTSAQKNPTAFYLCASSMNRYNEKLFFGSGTQLSVL.

The rearrangement joins TRBV19 to TRBJ1-6; 8 bases align to TRBD1. The ends lost 4 bases at V and 7 bases at J; junction bases unmatched: 9. CDR3 size: 16 residues. Looked up from germline, CDR1 is LNHDA and CDR2 is SQIVND (reference sequence). The DNA for the CDR3 is TGTGCCAGTAGTACCCCCCTAACAGGGGGGAATTCACCCCTCCACTTT. This sequence encodes CASSTPLTGGNSPLHF.

This clone was seen more than once but under ten times. The V call is TRBV5-5, the J call TRBJ1-1; tentative D call: TRBD1 (6 bases). Germline lookup yields CDR1 SGHKS and CDR2 YYEKEE (reference sequence). The CDR3 runs 15 residues. Trimming shortened V by 2 bases and J by 0 bases, and 11 bases separated the two germline ends. The DNA for the CDR3 is TGTGCCAGCAGCTTAACAGGGATATTGAACACTGAAGCTTTCTTT. Translating it yields CASSLTGILNTEAFF.

The chain is built from TRBV11-2 and TRBJ2-7; 9 nucleotides align to TRBD1. Germline V gene data show CDR1 as SGHAT and CDR2 as FQNNGV. CDR3 length: 14 amino acids. The junction had 6 bases not matched to a gene; V was cut back by 5 bases and J by 4 bases. CDR3 in DNA: TGTGCCAGCAGCCCTGGGACAGGGTCGTACGAGCAGTACTTC. This translates into CASSPGTGSYEQYF.

The rearrangement links TRBV7-9 to TRBJ2-6; D is perhaps TRBD1 (5 bases). V was clipped by 0 bases and J by 2 bases, with 14 bases between them. CDR3 length: 18 residues. Germline V gives CDR1 SEHNR, CDR2 FQNEAQ (reference sequence). The CDR3: CASSLAQWGVPGANVLTF. The CDR3 bases are TGTGCCAGCAGCTTAGCGCAGTGGGGCGTCCCTGGGGCCAACGTCCTGACTTTC.

This sequence joins TRBV29-1 and TRBJ2-2; TRBD2 matches at 7 bases. The V segment lost 6 bases and the J segment 7 bases; nucleotides outside the gene matches: 11. This CDR3 contains 14 residues. Germline CDR1 and CDR2: SQVTM and ANQGSEA. CDR3 sequence reads: CSVERGGVNGELFF. Written as DNA, the CDR3 is TGCAGCGTGGAGCGCGGGGGAGTCAACGGGGAGCTGTTTTTT.

This clone is a singleton in its sample. The chain couples TRBV28 to TRBJ1-2; 7 bases are shared with TRBD1. The V segment lost 1 base and the J segment 6 bases; nucleotides outside the gene matches: 5. Germline-derived CDR1 and CDR2 are MDHEN and SYDVKM. The CDR3 length is 14 residues. The CDR3 coding sequence is TGTGCCAGCAGTTTATCCGGACAGGAGAATGGCTACACCTTC. It translates to CASSLSGQENGYTF.

The chain uses TRBV3-1 (or the pseudogene TRBV3-2) and TRBJ1-2; 8 bases are a match to TRBD1. In germline, CDR1 is LGHDT, CDR2 YNNKEL (reference sequence). J gave up 5 bases and V 4 bases, and 3 bases lay outside the gene matches. The CDR3 extends over 13 amino acids. As DNA, the CDR3 is TGTGCCAGCAGCCCGACAGGGGAATATGGCTACACCTTC. Translating gives CASSPTGEYGYTF.

This chain joins TRBV19 and TRBJ2-7, with 9 positions matching TRBD1. Germline V CDR1 and CDR2: LNHDA, SQIVND (reference sequence). J lost 5 bases, V lost 5 bases, and 7 bases had no gene match. This CDR3 region has 14 residues. CDR3: CASSLGQGNNEQYF. CDR3 DNA: TGTGCCAGTAGTTTAGGACAGGGGAATAACGAGCAGTACTTC.

The chain carries TRBV5-8 and TRBJ2-1, with D possibly being TRBD2 (6 bases). The germline V and J ends were trimmed by 4 bases and 7 bases, with 12 bases remaining between them. CDR1 is SGHTS and CDR2 is YDEGEE in the germline V gene. The CDR3 contains 13 residues. CDR3: CASSQRRGNEQFF. The CDR3, as DNA: TGTGCCAGCAGCCAGAGACGGGGGAATGAGCAGTTCTTC.

This chain connects TRBV30 to TRBJ2-5; D is undetermined. The length of the CDR3 is 13 residues. With 2 bases removed from V and 0 bases from J, the gap between germline ends came to 7 bases. Germline V gene lookup returns CDR1 GTSNPN and CDR2 SVGIG (reference sequence). The chain's CDR3 is CAWSRSYQETQYF. CDR3 nucleotides: TGTGCCTGGAGTCGGTCGTACCAAGAGACCCAGTACTTC.

The chain links TRBV4-2 to TRBJ1-3; 7 nucleotides line up with TRBD1. This CDR3 comprises 17 residues. With V trimmed by 4 bases and J by 7 bases, 16 bases remained unmatched. Germline V gene data show CDR1 as LGHNA and CDR2 as YNFKEQ. For the CDR3, the DNA is TGTGCCAGCAGCCCAGGGGTAGGGGGCGCAGAGTACAACACCATATATTTT. Translation gives CASSPGVGGAEYNTIYF.

The chain carries TRBV28 and TRBJ2-7; 9 nucleotides match TRBD2. With 9 bases clipped from V and 3 bases from J, the junction kept 6 bases outside the gene matches. Germline V gene sequence: CDR1 MDHEN, CDR2 SYDVKM. This CDR3 contains 13 residues. CDR3 sequence: CASVTSGFYEQYF. The DNA for the CDR3 is TGTGCCAGTGTGACTAGCGGATTCTACGAGCAGTACTTC.

J is TRBJ2-1 and V is TRBV7-9, with D uncertain. CDR3 size: 18 residues. CDR1 SEHNR and CDR2 FQNEAQ come from the germline V gene (reference sequence). V lost 2 bases and J lost 2, with 19 bases in between. The CDR3 nucleotides are TGTGCCAGCAGCTTAACCACCCTCGACGGGTACACCTACAATGAGCAGTTCTTC. The encoded protein is CASSLTTLDGYTYNEQFF.

This clone was seen just once. V is TRBV2 and J is TRBJ2-7; 10 bases are shared with TRBD1. This CDR3 spans 14 amino acids. Germline loops: CDR1 SNHLY, CDR2 FYNNEI. V trimming: 3 bases; J trimming: 3 bases; junction bases outside the gene matches: 2. CDR3 sequence (DNA): TGTGCCAGCAGTGAGGGACAGGGGATCTACGAGCAGTACTTC. Its protein is CASSEGQGIYEQYF.

This rearrangement joins TRBV5-1 to TRBJ2-2, with D possibly matching TRBD2 (5 bases). This CDR3 has 15 amino acids. Deletions cut 5 bases from V and 4 bases from J, with 15 bases between. The germline gives CDR1 SGHRS, CDR2 YFSETQ. CDR3 in amino acids: CASRPRADSTGELFF. The CDR3 nucleotides are TGCGCCAGCAGGCCCAGAGCGGATTCCACCGGGGAGCTGTTTTTT.

The genes are TRBV29-1 and TRBJ1-2, with TRBD1 matching 7 bases. This CDR3 contains 12 residues. J gave up 3 bases and V 7 bases, and 5 bases lay outside the gene matches. CDR1 and CDR2 from the germline V gene are SQVTM and ANQGSEA. In DNA, the CDR3 is TGCAGCGCAAACACAGGGGACTATGGCTACACCTTC. It translates to CSANTGDYGYTF.

The rearrangement uses TRBV15 and TRBJ1-4; D uncertain. CDR1 and CDR2 from the germline V gene are LNHNV and YYDKDF (reference sequence). V was pared by 0 bases and J by 5 bases, with 10 bases between. The CDR3 runs to 15 residues. The CDR3 sequence is CATSRDRLPNEKLFF. The CDR3 nucleotides read TGTGCCACCAGCAGAGATCGTCTACCCAATGAAAAACTGTTTTTT.

This chain links TRBV2 with TRBJ1-4; TRBD1 matches 8 bases. The CDR3 spans 14 residues. The V segment lost 6 bases and the J segment 5 bases; nucleotides outside the gene matches: 5. In germline, CDR1 is SNHLY, CDR2 FYNNEI. The CDR3 reads CASSPDRANEKLFF. CDR3 coding DNA: TGTGCCAGCAGCCCGGACAGGGCGAATGAAAAACTGTTTTTT.

The chain links TRBV12-5 to TRBJ2-5; the D gene is possibly TRBD2 (7 bases). V lost 2 bases and J lost 2, with 27 bases in between. Looked up from germline, CDR1 is LGHNT and CDR2 is FRNRAP. CDR3 length: 20 residues. This CDR3 is CASGLPLGGGGGGPQETQYF. CDR3 bases: TGTGCTAGTGGTTTGCCCCTTGGCGGCGGAGGGGGGGGACCACAAGAGACCCAGTACTTC.

The gene calls are TRBV6-5 and TRBJ2-7; 8 bases align to TRBD2. V dropped 7 bases and J dropped 5; count of bases not matched to a gene: 10. Germline CDR1 reads MNHEY; CDR2 reads SVGAGI. CDR3 length equals 14 residues. CDR3: CASTKTGLADEQYF. In DNA, the CDR3 is TGTGCCAGCACCAAGACCGGACTAGCCGACGAGCAGTACTTC.

The V and J genes are TRBV6-1 and TRBJ1-2; D remains ambiguous. Germline CDR1 MNHNS, CDR2 SASEGT. Trimming cost V 3 bases and J 7 bases, with 6 bases left between them. There are 11 residues in the CDR3. Written as DNA, the CDR3 is TGTGCCAGCAGTGAGGAGGTTGGCTACACCTTC. It yields the protein CASSEEVGYTF.

The chain links TRBV6-4 to TRBJ1-2; the match to TRBD1 covers 9 bases. V was clipped by 3 bases and J by 8 bases; unmatched bases: 7. This CDR3 has 14 residues. Germline loops: CDR1 MRHNA, CDR2 SNTAGT. Here the CDR3 DNA reads TGTGCCAGCAGTGAGTCCGGGACAGGGTACGGCTACACCTTC. It is translated as CASSESGTGYGYTF.